The present T cell receptor (beta chain) was sequenced within a study of control samples from healthy donors and cancer patients. This CDR3 comprises 13 residues. Germline V gives CDR1 SGHTA, CDR2 FQGNSA. V lost 4 bases to trimming and J lost 7 bases, with 13 bases between them. Clones were sequenced by immunoSEQ multiplex PCR, and TCRdb holds only the in-frame ones, with some missing. The repertoire consists of tens of thousands of clones, with 80% to 95% occurring once and the leading ten covering around 1.3%. The sample taken for sequencing was PBMCs. This clonotype was sampled from a woman aged 40 to 50 with lung cancer. The rearrangement links TRBV7-2 to TRBJ1-1, with D hard to call. CDR3 residues: CASSYPRTGEAFF. The DNA of the CDR3 is TGTGCCAGCAGCTACCCAAGGACGGGTGAAGCTTTCTTT.